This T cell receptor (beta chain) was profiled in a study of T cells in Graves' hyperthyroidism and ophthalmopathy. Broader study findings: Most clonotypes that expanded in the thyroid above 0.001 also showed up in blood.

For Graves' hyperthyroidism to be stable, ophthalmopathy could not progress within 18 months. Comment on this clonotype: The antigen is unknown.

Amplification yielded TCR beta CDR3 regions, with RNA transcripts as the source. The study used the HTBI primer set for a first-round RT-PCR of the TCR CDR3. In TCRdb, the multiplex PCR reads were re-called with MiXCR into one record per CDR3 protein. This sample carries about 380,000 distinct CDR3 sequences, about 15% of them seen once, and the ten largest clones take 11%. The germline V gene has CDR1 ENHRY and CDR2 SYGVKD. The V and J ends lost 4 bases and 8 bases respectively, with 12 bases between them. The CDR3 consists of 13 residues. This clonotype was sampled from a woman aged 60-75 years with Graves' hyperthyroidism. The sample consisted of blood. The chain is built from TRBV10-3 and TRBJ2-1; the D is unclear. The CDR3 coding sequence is TGTGCCATCAGTGTTGGCTCCCCCCATGAGCAGTTCTTC. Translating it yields CAISVGSPHEQFF.